Each of the 20 T cell receptor beta chains below was sequenced from the same sample in a study of T-cell reconstitution after alpha-beta-depleted transplantation in children (dated by TCRdb to the mid-2010s). The library was prepared using PCR. These reads were obtained on an Illumina HiSeq 2500. TCR library preparation used molecular barcoding, with unique molecular identifiers applied to normalize quantification of the TCRbeta repertoire. Using fastp at Q25 and MiXCR, TCRdb reprocessed the public reads and kept productive beta chains. Identical CDR3 protein sequences are pooled into one entry, listed with their most common genes and DNA. The sample yields over 400,000 distinct CDR3 sequences; 9.5% to 15% were counted once. Approximately 5.4% of the sample lies in the top ten. Material: PBMCs from the stem cell graft donor, obtained from the stem cell graft. The receptor set was obtained from a human donor who donated a stem cell graft to a child with combined immunodeficiency.

This clonotype was seen a handful of times. This chain uses TRBV6-1 with TRBJ1-1; 10 positions agree with TRBD1. Trimming at V came to 0 bases and at J to 3 bases, leaving 10 bases not matched to a gene. Germline V gene data show CDR1 as MNHNS and CDR2 as SASEGT. The CDR3 contains 18 residues. This chain's CDR3 is CASSEARDRGVWDTEAFF. The CDR3 nucleotides are TGTGCCAGCAGTGAAGCCCGGGACAGGGGCGTTTGGGACACTGAAGCTTTCTTT.

The chain is built from TRBV7-9 and TRBJ2-1; no firm D call. Per germline, CDR1 SEHNR and CDR2 FQNEAQ (reference sequence). The ends were cut back, 0 bases at V and 9 bases at J, with 12 bases in the middle. The CDR3 has 14 amino acids. CDR3 residues: CASSLAIGATEQFF. CDR3 in DNA: TGTGCCAGCAGCTTAGCGATCGGAGCCACTGAGCAGTTCTTC.

In this sample, this clonotype turned up a few times. This chain uses TRBV10-3 with TRBJ2-2; D gene ambiguous. CDR1 and CDR2 (germline): ENHRY, SYGVKD. This CDR3 is 15 amino acids long. Trimming took 9 bases from V and 0 from J, leaving 14 bases between them. CDR3 bases: TGTGCCATAGCCCCCCGGACCGCGAACACCGGGGAGCTGTTTTTT. Protein product: CAIAPRTANTGELFF.

This clonotype was counted once. The gene calls are TRBV24-1 and TRBJ2-3; D may be TRBD1 or TRBD2 (5 bases each). V gave up 4 bases and J gave up 6 bases, with 13 bases separating them. Germline assignment: CDR1 KGHDR and CDR2 SFDVKD. This CDR3 has 14 amino acids. For the CDR3, the DNA is TGTGCCACCAGTGAAGCAGGGAGAGGGGATACGCAGTATTTT. Encoded protein: CATSEAGRGDTQYF.

At least ten counts were recorded for this clonotype. The chain is built from TRBV9 and TRBJ1-3, with D tentatively TRBD1 (5 bases). The germline gives CDR1 SGDLS, CDR2 YYNGEE. This CDR3 is built from 16 residues. V lost 4 bases to trimming and J lost 4 bases, with 18 bases between them. CDR3 sequence: CASSPLQEALGNTIYF. CDR3 nucleotide sequence: TGTGCCAGCAGCCCATTACAGGAGGCCCTAGGAAACACCATATATTTT.

This clonotype has more than one count but fewer than ten. This chain links TRBV6-2 or TRBV6-3 with TRBJ2-1; D is unresolved. Germline V gives CDR1 MNHEY, CDR2 SVGEGT. The CDR3 length is 17 residues. V shed 3 bases and J shed 3 bases, with 18 bases lying between them. This chain's CDR3 is CASSYPRPSGYYNEQFF. In DNA, the CDR3 is TGTGCCAGCAGTTATCCGCGACCTAGTGGTTACTACAATGAGCAGTTCTTC.

The chain couples TRBV12-3 or TRBV12-4 to TRBJ1-1; TRBD1 agrees at 7 bases. This CDR3 is built from 12 residues. Unmatched junction bases numbered 6, after V lost 7 bases and J lost 7 bases. This CDR3 reads CASILQGFEAFF. For the CDR3, the DNA is TGTGCCAGCATACTACAGGGGTTTGAAGCTTTCTTT.

This clonotype was counted ten times or more. The chain combines TRBV24-1 with TRBJ2-3, with 8 bases lining up with TRBD1. V gave up 4 bases and J gave up 14 bases; unmatched junction bases: 4. The length of the CDR3 is 11 residues. Germline V CDR1 and CDR2: KGHDR, SFDVKD. CDR3 bases: TGTGCCACCAGTGAGCAGGGGGCATGGTATTTT. Translated: CATSEQGAWYF.

The chain carries TRBV18 and TRBJ2-3, with 7 bases fitting TRBD1. Germline V gene lookup returns CDR1 KGHSH and CDR2 LQKENI. With V trimmed by 1 base and J by 0 bases, 4 bases remained unmatched. There are 16 residues in the CDR3. CDR3 bases: TGTGCCAGCTCACCACAGGGGGCGCTTAGCACAGATACGCAGTATTTT. The encoded protein is CASSPQGALSTDTQYF.

This clonotype was observed a handful of times. The chain is built from TRBV27 and TRBJ2-3; 8 positions match TRBD2. Germline loops: CDR1 MNHEY, CDR2 SMNVEV (reference sequence). V shed 6 bases and J 6 bases; nucleotides not matched to a gene: 20. This CDR3 spans 18 amino acids. The CDR3 protein is CASSYTTPGTRVPDTQYF. CDR3 in DNA: TGTGCCAGCAGCTACACCACACCAGGGACTAGAGTACCCGATACGCAGTATTTT.

The chain recombines TRBV5-1 with TRBJ2-7; TRBD1 matches at 10 bases. With 2 bases clipped from V and 0 bases from J, the junction kept 2 bases outside the gene matches. CDR1 and CDR2 from the germline V gene are SGHRS and YFSETQ. The length of the CDR3 is 15 residues. In DNA, the CDR3 is TGCGCCAGCAGCTTCCGACAGGGGGCCTCCTACGAGCAGTACTTC. It translates to CASSFRQGASYEQYF.

This clonotype was counted ten times or more. The rearrangement joins TRBV27 to TRBJ2-3, with TRBD2 identical over 14 bases. V lost 4 bases to trimming and J lost 6 bases; unmatched junction nucleotides: 9. Germline-derived CDR1 and CDR2 are MNHEY and SMNVEV (reference sequence). This CDR3 region has 17 residues. The CDR3 DNA reads as TGTGCCAGCAGTTCGAGAACGACTAGCGGGAGGGGGGATACGCAGTATTTT. Protein product: CASSSRTTSGRGDTQYF.

This clonotype has more than one count but fewer than ten. V is TRBV20-1 and J is TRBJ2-3; D is ambiguous. The V and J ends lost 5 bases and 6 bases respectively, with 12 bases between them. The CDR3 covers 12 residues. Germline V CDR1 and CDR2: DFQATT, SNEGSKA (reference sequence). The CDR3 DNA reads as TGCAGTGCTGATACCGCTGGGGATACGCAGTATTTT. It encodes CSADTAGDTQYF.

Only a few counts were recorded for this clonotype. This rearrangement joins TRBV29-1 to TRBJ2-1; D gene unclear. The CDR3 is made up of 12 amino acids. Trimming took off 8 bases at V and 10 bases at J, with 18 bases between the two ends. The V gene's germline CDR1 is SQVTM and CDR2 ANQGSEA. For the CDR3, the DNA is TGCAGCCGGATGGGCCTAGACCGGGAGCAGTTCTTC. This encodes CSRMGLDREQFF.

This chain joins TRBV4-3 and TRBJ2-2; TRBD1 or TRBD2 may be the D gene (6 bases each). V was shortened by 8 bases and J by 5 bases, with 21 bases between the two germline ends. Germline assignment: CDR1 LGHNA and CDR2 YSLEER. This CDR3 has 16 residues. CDR3 region: CASGARGALSTGELFF. Here the CDR3 DNA reads TGCGCCAGCGGCGCGAGGGGGGCGCTTTCGACCGGGGAGCTGTTTTTT.

In this sample, this clonotype turned up many times. The V and J genes are TRBV20-1 and TRBJ2-1, with 8 nucleotides matching TRBD2. The CDR3 contains 14 residues. V shed 6 bases, J shed 2 bases, and the junction held 6 bases outside the gene matches. The germline V gene encodes CDR1 DFQATT and CDR2 SNEGSKA (reference sequence). The CDR3 region has the DNA TGCAGTGCCACGAGCGGGGGTCCCTACAATGAGCAGTTCTTC. Translated: CSATSGGPYNEQFF.

There are many counts of this clonotype. The limits of the CDR3 on the DNA are not certain, so only TCRdb's listed CDR3 is given. The chain links TRBV10-3 to TRBJ2-7; the table's TRBD1 call for D was not verified on the DNA. The CDR3 comprises 12 residues, both ends counted. The germline V gene has CDR1 ENHRY and CDR2 SYGVKD. The CDR3 here is CAISEVGPGIEF.

This clonotype was counted only a few times. The rearrangement uses TRBV5-1 and TRBJ2-3; tentatively, D is TRBD2 (6 bases). V was shortened by 0 bases and J by 6 bases, with 17 bases between the two germline ends. The CDR3 runs 16 residues. Germline lookup yields CDR1 SGHRS and CDR2 YFSETQ. The CDR3 DNA follows: TGCGCCAGCAGCTTGGTGGCGGGACTGGAACGGGATACGCAGTATTTT. Protein: CASSLVAGLERDTQYF. Full variable domain (missing parts from reference TRBV5-1 and TRBJ2-3): KAGVTQTPRYLIKTRGQQVTLSCSPISGHRSVSWYQQTPGQGLQFLFEYFSETQRNKGNFPGRFSGRQFSNSRSEMNVSTLELGDSALYLCASSLVAGLERDTQYFGPGTRLTVL.

The rearrangement joins TRBV6-2 or TRBV6-3 to TRBJ1-5; 7 nucleotides line up with TRBD1. Looked up from germline, CDR1 is MNHEY and CDR2 is SVGEGT. V dropped 6 bases and J dropped 5; count of bases not matched to a gene: 7. This CDR3 is built from 14 residues. CDR3 nucleotides: TGTGCCAGCAGGAAGGTTACAGGGGATCAGCCCCAGCATTTT. As protein: CASRKVTGDQPQHF.

This chain connects TRBV7-8 to TRBJ2-5; possibly TRBD1 or TRBD2 for D (7 bases each). This CDR3 comprises 14 residues. Deletions cut 5 bases from V and 5 bases from J, with 15 bases between. The germline CDR1 and CDR2 sequences are SGHVS and FQNEAQ. CDR3 sequence: CASSPGGTKETQYF. The DNA of the CDR3 is TGTGCCAGCAGCCCAGGGGGGACTAAGGAGACCCAGTACTTC.